The sequence of this TCR beta chain was determined in a study of Ad26.COV2.S vaccination and SARS-CoV-2 variants. As for treatment: some 19 received Ad26.COV2.S at low or high dose, single or two shots; about 5 received placebo; per-sample allocation not given. It was on day 63 after the first vaccine or placebo injection that samples were taken. Boston provided a donor who was an adult aged 18-55 years. Note on this clone: Just one base apart from a much larger clone, this may be a read error.

TCRdb's table, derived via immunoSEQ multiplex PCR, lists solely in-frame clones and lacks some. The sample lists roughly 320,000 clones; roughly 80% were seen once. The germline V gene has CDR1 LGHDT and CDR2 YNNKEL (reference sequence). The CDR3 is made up of 13 amino acids. V lost 3 bases to trimming and J lost 1 base, with 3 bases between them. Material: peripheral blood, obtained in a trial of Ad26.COV2.S vaccine versus placebo. The chain recombines TRBV3-1 (or the pseudogene TRBV3-2) with TRBJ2-2; D is unclear. This clonotype was obtained from a person aged 18-65 years who received the Ad26.COV2.S COVID-19 vaccine or a placebo. The CDR3 region has the DNA TGTGCCAGCAGCCACAGGAACACCGGGGAGCTGTTTTTT. Its translation is CASSHRNTGELFF.